This T cell receptor beta chain appears in the sequencing data of a study of cytomegalovirus exposure and HLA in healthy donors. Study information: Tens of millions of unique TCRs from HLA-typed donors were held in an early data release.

Broader study findings: Later analysis showed TCR association rates varying by HLA locus, highest for DRB1 and lowest for HLA-C. Certain sequence variants were highly shared and formed a cluster, and this cluster was likely a sequencing artifact. Researchers counted 164 TCR beta chains as cytomegalovirus-associated.

The primer mix had 60 Vbeta and 13 Jbeta primers. The data were produced by immunoSEQ multiplex PCR, yet TCRdb's version contains in-frame clones alone and is incomplete. The sample includes 200,000 or so clones, almost 85% of them seen just once. The germline CDR1 and CDR2 sequences are SGHTA and FQGNSA. Trimming shortened V by 5 bases and J by 3 bases, and 14 bases separated the two germline ends. The CDR3 is 15 residues long. Concerning this clone itself: Its antigen is not identified.

The origin of this receptor is a boy aged 5-17 years in good health and CMV-seronegative. Sequenced: PBMCs. The chain carries TRBV7-2 and TRBJ1-5; possibly TRBD1 for D (6 bases). The CDR3 DNA is TGTGCCAGCAGCCAGACAGGCCTATCCAATCAGCCCCAGCATTTT. Translated, it gives CASSQTGLSNQPQHF. The variable domain in full, completed from reference TRBV7-2 and TRBJ1-5, reads GAGVSQSPSNKVTEKGKDVELRCDPISGHTALYWYRQSLGQGLEFLIYFQGNSAPDKSGLPSDRFSAERTGGSVSTLTIQRTQQEDSAVYLCASSQTGLSNQPQHFGDGTRLSIL.